This passage covers 5 T cell receptor beta chains from one sample sequenced in a study of blood T cell repertoires in COVID-19. TCRdb keeps only in-frame clones here, not all; method: immunoSEQ multiplex PCR. In the table there are roughly 100,000 clones, approximately 90% of which are singletons. Input material: peripheral blood. Receptor source: a man in his fifties with active COVID-19.

The gene calls are TRBV5-3 and TRBJ1-1; no clear D. TRBV5-3 is noted as an ORF with a role that remains uncertain. V lost 4 bases and J 6 bases, leaving 10 bases between the germline ends. CDR3 length: 12 amino acids. CDR3 protein: CARSPQEAEAFF. CDR3 in DNA: TGTGCCAGAAGCCCCCAGGAAGCTGAAGCTTTCTTT.

The V gene is TRBV7-2, the J gene TRBJ2-3; D is perhaps TRBD2 (5 bases). Germline CDR1 SGHTA, CDR2 FQGNSA. V shed 3 bases and J shed 4 bases, with 11 bases lying between them. This CDR3 is 14 amino acids long. CDR3 nucleotides: TGTGCCAGCAGCTTCGGACTCTTCCCAGATACGCAGTATTTT. Its protein is CASSFGLFPDTQYF.

V usage is TRBV19 and J usage is TRBJ2-2; D is undetermined. V shed 7 bases and J shed 4 bases, with 13 bases lying between them. This CDR3 comprises 14 residues. Germline-derived CDR1 and CDR2 are LNHDA and SQIVND (reference sequence). CDR3 bases: TGTGCCAGTATCCCCCAGAAAAGCACCGGGGAGCTGTTTTTT. Amino acid sequence: CASIPQKSTGELFF.

This chain joins TRBV10-2 and TRBJ2-3; the match to TRBD2 covers 7 bases. The CDR3 extends over 18 amino acids. The V gene end was trimmed by 6 bases and the J gene end by 0 bases; junction bases not matched to a gene: 15. Per germline, CDR1 WSHSY and CDR2 SAAADI. The CDR3: CASSDPQPGAGSTDTQYF. The CDR3 DNA follows: TGCGCCAGCAGCGATCCTCAACCCGGAGCGGGGAGCACAGATACGCAGTATTTT.

This chain connects TRBV19 to TRBJ1-6; D not certain. Between the trimmed V and J ends, which lost 2 bases and 5 bases, there was a span of 13 bases. The CDR3 is 16 amino acids. Germline V gives CDR1 LNHDA, CDR2 SQIVND (reference sequence). Here the CDR3 reads CASSIIWSNDNSPLHF. The CDR3 DNA reads as TGTGCCAGTAGTATAATCTGGAGTAACGATAATTCACCCCTCCACTTT.